The rows below give T cell receptor beta chains drawn from one sample of a study of cytomegalovirus exposure and HLA in healthy donors. The data were produced by immunoSEQ multiplex PCR, yet TCRdb's version contains in-frame clones alone and is incomplete. The data contain about 110,000 clones, roughly 73% of them singletons. Source material: PBMCs. These receptor sequences come from a woman in her thirties in good health and CMV-seronegative. The CDR3 runs from the conserved cysteine through the conserved F or W. D genes are given only for firm matches. Not all rows give a size; the values are once, few, many and, for expanded clones, a class.

V gene: TRBV7-2; clone size: few; J gene: TRBJ1-5; D gene: NA; CDR3 protein: CASSFRGQLNQPQHF; CDR3 DNA: TGTGCCAGCAGCTTCCGAGGGCAGCTTAATCAGCCCCAGCATTTT
V gene: TRBV4-1; clone size: NA; J gene: TRBJ2-3; D gene: TRBD2; CDR3 protein: CASSWGTSGSIGTDTQYF; CDR3 DNA: TGCGCCAGCAGCTGGGGGACTAGCGGGAGTATAGGCACAGATACGCAGTATTTT
V gene: TRBV7-9; clone size: NA; J gene: TRBJ1-1; D gene: NA; CDR3 protein: CASGRLGTEAFF; CDR3 DNA: TGTGCCAGCGGCCGACTGGGGACAGAAGCTTTCTTT
V gene: TRBV7-9; clone size: NA; J gene: TRBJ2-5; D gene: NA; CDR3 protein: CASRPGQGETQYF; CDR3 DNA: TGTGCCAGCAGACCGGGACAAGGGGAGACCCAGTACTTC
V gene: TRBV15; clone size: once; J gene: TRBJ2-7; D gene: NA; CDR3 protein: CATSRDGGIYEQYF; CDR3 DNA: TGTGCCACCAGCAGAGATGGGGGGATCTACGAGCAGTACTTC
V gene: TRBV10-2; clone size: few; J gene: TRBJ1-3; D gene: NA; CDR3 protein: CASSEIGNTIYF; CDR3 DNA: TGCGCCAGCAGTGAGATAGGAAACACCATATATTTT
V gene: TRBV2; clone size: few; J gene: TRBJ1-1; D gene: NA; CDR3 protein: CASRKQTGGTEAFF; CDR3 DNA: TGTGCCAGCAGGAAACAGACTGGAGGCACTGAAGCTTTCTTT
V gene: TRBV19; clone size: NA; J gene: TRBJ1-2; D gene: NA; CDR3 protein: CASSIGTEGGGYGYTF; CDR3 DNA: TGTGCCAGTAGTATAGGAACGGAGGGTGGTGGCTATGGCTACACCTTC
V gene: TRBV7-6; clone size: few; J gene: TRBJ2-7; D gene: NA; CDR3 protein: CASSLIATQSYEQYF; CDR3 DNA: TGTGCCAGCAGCTTAATTGCAACCCAGTCCTACGAGCAGTACTTC
V gene: TRBV27; clone size: NA; J gene: TRBJ1-6; D gene: TRBD1; CDR3 protein: CASSIRQGKSPLHF; CDR3 DNA: TGTGCCAGCAGTATTAGACAGGGGAAGTCACCCCTCCACTTT
V gene: TRBV30; clone size: NA; J gene: TRBJ1-3; D gene: TRBD1; CDR3 protein: CACSRDRASQSRNTIYF; CDR3 DNA: TGTGCCTGTTCGCGGGACAGGGCTTCTCAAAGTCGAAACACCATATATTTT
V gene: TRBV28; clone size: once; J gene: TRBJ1-5; D gene: TRBD1; CDR3 protein: CATNPNTGGTQPQHF; CDR3 DNA: TGTGCCACCAACCCTAATACAGGGGGAACCCAGCCCCAGCATTTT
V gene: TRBV5-5; clone size: NA; J gene: TRBJ1-2; D gene: NA; CDR3 protein: CASRKLDRFNYGYTF; CDR3 DNA: TGTGCCAGCCGAAAACTCGACAGGTTCAACTATGGCTACACCTTC
V gene: TRBV2; clone size: NA; J gene: TRBJ1-1; D gene: NA; CDR3 protein: CASSEERRGILRAEAFF; CDR3 DNA: TGTGCCAGCAGTGAGGAAAGAAGGGGGATCCTCCGGGCTGAAGCTTTCTTT
V gene: TRBV5-1; clone size: NA; J gene: TRBJ1-2; D gene: NA; CDR3 protein: CASSFGDKGGGGYTF; CDR3 DNA: TGCGCCAGCAGCTTTGGGGACAAAGGGGGTGGCGGCTACACCTTC
V gene: TRBV18; clone size: NA; J gene: TRBJ1-2; D gene: NA; CDR3 protein: CASSPLGAGYTF; CDR3 DNA: TGTGCCAGCTCACCCCTAGGGGCTGGCTACACCTTC
V gene: TRBV2; clone size: once; J gene: TRBJ1-5; D gene: NA; CDR3 protein: CASKAGVNLNQPQHF; CDR3 DNA: TGTGCCAGCAAAGCAGGTGTAAACCTCAATCAGCCCCAGCATTTT
V gene: TRBV5-1; clone size: NA; J gene: TRBJ1-5; D gene: NA; CDR3 protein: CASSLSGIHNQPQHF; CDR3 DNA: TGCGCCAGCAGCTTGTCAGGGATCCACAATCAGCCCCAGCATTTT
V gene: TRBV6-5; clone size: NA; J gene: TRBJ1-5; D gene: NA; CDR3 protein: CASSFHREGQPQHF; CDR3 DNA: TGTGCCAGCAGTTTCCACAGGGAAGGACAGCCCCAGCATTTT
V gene: TRBV7-9; clone size: few; J gene: TRBJ2-3; D gene: NA; CDR3 protein: CASSRDLSTDTQYF; CDR3 DNA: TGTGCCAGCAGCCGGGACTTAAGCACAGATACGCAGTATTTT
V gene: TRBV18; clone size: once; J gene: TRBJ2-2; D gene: NA; CDR3 protein: CASSQQGSGELFF; CDR3 DNA: TGTGCCAGCTCACAGCAGGGGTCCGGGGAGCTGTTTTTT
V gene: TRBV27; clone size: NA; J gene: TRBJ2-3; D gene: TRBD2; CDR3 protein: CASVSSGGAPDTQYF; CDR3 DNA: TGTGCCAGCGTATCTAGCGGGGGGGCCCCAGATACGCAGTATTTT
V gene: TRBV4-2; clone size: few; J gene: TRBJ1-1; D gene: NA; CDR3 protein: CASSQDVWRGTEAFF; CDR3 DNA: TGTGCCAGCAGCCAAGACGTCTGGAGAGGCACTGAAGCTTTCTTT
V gene: TRBV7-6; clone size: NA; J gene: TRBJ1-5; D gene: NA; CDR3 protein: CASSLDFNQPQHF; CDR3 DNA: TGTGCCAGCAGCTTAGACTTTAATCAGCCCCAGCATTTT
V gene: TRBV5-1; clone size: NA; J gene: TRBJ1-2; D gene: TRBD1; CDR3 protein: CASRWGTGDGYTF; CDR3 DNA: TGCGCCAGCAGATGGGGGACAGGCGATGGCTACACCTTC
V gene: TRBV5-1; clone size: NA; J gene: TRBJ1-1; D gene: NA; CDR3 protein: CASSLVAGRNTEAFF; CDR3 DNA: TGCGCCAGCAGCTTGGTTGCAGGAAGGAACACTGAAGCTTTCTTT
V gene: TRBV5-1; clone size: NA; J gene: TRBJ2-3; D gene: TRBD2; CDR3 protein: CASSQLAGGQSSTDTQYF; CDR3 DNA: TGCGCCAGCAGTCAGCTAGCGGGGGGTCAATCTAGCACAGATACGCAGTATTTT
V gene: TRBV30; clone size: few; J gene: TRBJ1-4; D gene: TRBD1; CDR3 protein: CAWSVLLVGGTVATNEKLFF; CDR3 DNA: TGTGCCTGGAGTGTGCTTTTAGTTGGAGGGACAGTCGCAACTAATGAAAAACTGTTTTTT
V gene: TRBV5-1; clone size: few; J gene: TRBJ1-2; D gene: NA; CDR3 protein: CASSLEQALHGYTF; CDR3 DNA: TGCGCCAGCAGCTTGGAACAGGCCTTACACGGCTACACCTTC
V gene: TRBV28; clone size: few; J gene: TRBJ1-5; D gene: TRBD1; CDR3 protein: CASRRTGISQPQHF; CDR3 DNA: TGTGCCAGCCGGAGGACAGGGATAAGTCAGCCCCAGCATTTT
V gene: TRBV6-6; clone size: NA; J gene: TRBJ1-1; D gene: NA; CDR3 protein: CASSSRGGGVHTEAFF; CDR3 DNA: TGTGCCAGCAGTTCCCGGGGAGGGGGTGTACACACTGAAGCTTTCTTT
V gene: TRBV28; clone size: NA; J gene: TRBJ1-2; D gene: NA; CDR3 protein: CASSPRGPLYGYTF; CDR3 DNA: TGTGCCAGCAGTCCCAGGGGACCCCTCTATGGCTACACCTTC